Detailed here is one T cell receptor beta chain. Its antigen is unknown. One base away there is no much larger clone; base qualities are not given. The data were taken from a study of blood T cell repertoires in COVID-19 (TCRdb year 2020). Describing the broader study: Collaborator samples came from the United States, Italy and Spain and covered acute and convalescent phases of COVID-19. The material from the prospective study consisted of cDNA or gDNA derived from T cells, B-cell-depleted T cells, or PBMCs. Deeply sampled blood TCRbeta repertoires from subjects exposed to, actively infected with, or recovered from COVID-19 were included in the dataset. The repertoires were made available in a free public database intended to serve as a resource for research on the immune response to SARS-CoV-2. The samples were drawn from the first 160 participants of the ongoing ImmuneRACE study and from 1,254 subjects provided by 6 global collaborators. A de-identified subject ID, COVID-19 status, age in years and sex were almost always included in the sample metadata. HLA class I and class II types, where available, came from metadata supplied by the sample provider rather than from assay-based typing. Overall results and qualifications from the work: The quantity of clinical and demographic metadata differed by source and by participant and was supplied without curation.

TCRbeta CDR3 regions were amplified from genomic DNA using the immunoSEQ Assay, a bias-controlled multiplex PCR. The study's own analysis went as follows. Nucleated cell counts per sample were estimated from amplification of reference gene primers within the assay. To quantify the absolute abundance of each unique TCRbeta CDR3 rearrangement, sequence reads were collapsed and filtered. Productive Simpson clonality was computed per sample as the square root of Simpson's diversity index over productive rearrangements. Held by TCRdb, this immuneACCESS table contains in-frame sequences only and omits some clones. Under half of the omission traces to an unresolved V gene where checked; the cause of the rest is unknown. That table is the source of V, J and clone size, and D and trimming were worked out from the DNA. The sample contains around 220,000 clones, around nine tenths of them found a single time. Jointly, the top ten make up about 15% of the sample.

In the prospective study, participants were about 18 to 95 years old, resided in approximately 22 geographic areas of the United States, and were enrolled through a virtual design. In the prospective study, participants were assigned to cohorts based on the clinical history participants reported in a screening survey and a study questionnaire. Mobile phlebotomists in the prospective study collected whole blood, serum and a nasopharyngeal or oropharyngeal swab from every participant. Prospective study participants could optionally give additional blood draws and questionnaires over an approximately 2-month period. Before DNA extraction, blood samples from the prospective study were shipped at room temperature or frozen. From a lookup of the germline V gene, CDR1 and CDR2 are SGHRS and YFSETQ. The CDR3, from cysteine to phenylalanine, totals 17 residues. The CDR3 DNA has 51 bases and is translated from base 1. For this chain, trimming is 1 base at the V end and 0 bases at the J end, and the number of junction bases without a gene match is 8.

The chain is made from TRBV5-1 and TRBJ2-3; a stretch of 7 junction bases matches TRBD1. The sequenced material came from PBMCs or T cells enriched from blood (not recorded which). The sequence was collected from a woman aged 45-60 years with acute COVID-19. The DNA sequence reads TGCGCCAGCAGCTTGCGGGCAGGGGGAAGCAGCACAGATACGCAGTATTTT. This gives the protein CASSLRAGGSSTDTQYF.